The 9 T cell receptor beta chains in this list originate from one sample, sequenced in a study of PD-L1 blockade in urothelial cancer. Libraries were prepared by immunoSEQ multiplex PCR; TCRdb keeps only in-frame clonotypes and omits some of them. The sample contains 30,000 to 45,000 clones, 65% to 85% of which appear only once. The source material was PBMCs, sampled around atezolizumab (anti-PD-L1) treatment. These receptors were collected from a man between 60 and 70 years old with urothelial cancer.

This chain connects TRBV4-3 to TRBJ2-7; D gene ambiguous. The germline CDR1 and CDR2 sequences are LGHNA and YSLEER. This CDR3 is 15 amino acids long. V lost 2 bases and J 5 bases, leaving 16 bases between the germline ends. CDR3 sequence reads: CASSQSWAVMNEQYF. As DNA, the CDR3 is TGCGCCAGCAGCCAAAGCTGGGCAGTTATGAACGAGCAGTACTTC.

This sequence joins TRBV2 and TRBJ1-5, with 8 bases matching TRBD1. This CDR3 has 14 residues. V was pared by 5 bases and J by 7 bases, with 7 bases of the junction left unmatched. Germline-derived CDR1 and CDR2 are SNHLY and FYNNEI. The CDR3 region has the DNA TGTGCCAGCAGTCGACAGGGGTTCGGGCAGCCCCAGCATTTT. Protein sequence: CASSRQGFGQPQHF.

This clone showed up just once. The chain carries TRBV7-2 and TRBJ2-5, with a tentative D call TRBD1 (6 bases). The CDR3 spans 14 residues. The V end lost 5 bases, the J end lost 0 bases, and 10 bases lay between the germline ends. The germline V gene encodes CDR1 SGHTA and CDR2 FQGNSA. CDR3 bases: TGTGCCAGCAGCCCCAACAGGGACCAAGAGACCCAGTACTTC. It is translated as CASSPNRDQETQYF.

The rearrangement links TRBV27 to TRBJ2-1, with D maybe TRBD1 (6 bases). CDR3 length equals 15 residues. Germline V lookup: CDR1 MNHEY, CDR2 SMNVEV (reference sequence). With 5 bases removed from V and 4 bases from J, the gap between germline ends came to 15 bases. DNA of the CDR3: TGTGCCAGCAGTCGCGGGCCAGGGGCGTACAATGAGCAGTTCTTC. Translating it yields CASSRGPGAYNEQFF.

The chain uses TRBV5-1 and TRBJ2-3; TRBD1 aligns across 8 bases. The CDR3 extends over 16 amino acids. Germline V gives CDR1 SGHRS, CDR2 YFSETQ. J gave up 3 bases and V 0 bases, and 6 bases lay outside the gene matches. The CDR3, as DNA: TGCGCCAGCAGCTTGGCTAGGACAGGGCTTACAGATACGCAGTATTTT. Protein product: CASSLARTGLTDTQYF.

This chain joins TRBV5-4 and TRBJ2-5, with 11 bases identical to TRBD1. Trimming took 4 bases from V and 6 from J; bases not matched to a gene: 8. This CDR3 has 15 amino acids. Germline V lookup: CDR1 SGHNT, CDR2 YYREEE (reference sequence). CDR3 region: CASSLGQGEPKTQYF. The CDR3 nucleotides are TGTGCCAGCAGCCTGGGACAGGGGGAACCGAAGACCCAGTACTTC.

The chain couples TRBV18 to TRBJ1-1; TRBD1 is a possible D gene (5 bases). The CDR3 loop spans 16 amino acids. Germline V CDR1 and CDR2: KGHSH, LQKENI. The ends were cut back, 4 bases at V and 2 bases at J, with 17 bases in the middle. The CDR3 DNA is TGTGCCAGCTCACTATTAGGAACCGACAGAAACACTGAAGCTTTCTTT. Its translation is CASSLLGTDRNTEAFF.

This rearrangement joins TRBV5-1 to TRBJ2-1, with 11 bases lining up with TRBD1. From germline, CDR1 is SGHRS and CDR2 YFSETQ. The CDR3 runs to 16 residues. V lost 3 bases and J lost 2; bases outside the gene matches: 4. This chain's CDR3 is CASSSGQGVPYNEQFF. For the CDR3, the DNA is TGCGCCAGCAGCTCGGGACAGGGGGTTCCCTACAATGAGCAGTTCTTC.

About this clone itself: One junction end does not reproduce the germline sequence, and a read error may be involved. The V and J genes are TRBV2 and TRBJ2-1; 11 bases match TRBD2. CDR1 and CDR2 (germline): SNHLY, FYNNEI. CDR3 length: 11 amino acids. CDR3 amino acids: CASSAIAGGLF. The CDR3 bases are TGTGCCAGCAGCGCCATAGCGGGAGGGCTCTTC.